The T cell receptor (beta chain) described here comes from a study of cytomegalovirus exposure and HLA in healthy donors. About the research overall: An analysis done earlier identified more than 100 million unique TCR beta sequences from about 179 million T cells. Study conclusions and caveats: Most TCR sequences were seen very rarely across donors, but some public TCRs occurred in many.

Primers: 60 Vbeta forward and 13 Jbeta reverse. Clones were read by immunoSEQ multiplex PCR, and TCRdb kept only the in-frame ones, dropping some. This sample carries about 200,000 clones, around 83% of them seen once, and the ten largest clones take 1.5% to 2%. About this clone: What it recognizes is unknown.

The CDR3 sequence is 15 residues long. Trimming removed 6 bases from V and 6 bases from J; junction bases left unmatched: 6. Per germline, CDR1 MDHEN and CDR2 SYDVKM. The chain combines TRBV28 with TRBJ2-3; TRBD2 aligns across 13 bases. The sequenced material came from PBMCs. The receptor was isolated from a man in his forties or fifties in good health and CMV-seropositive. The chain's CDR3 is CASRRTSGRGDTQYF. Written as DNA, the CDR3 is TGTGCCAGCAGGAGGACTAGCGGGAGAGGTGATACGCAGTATTTT.